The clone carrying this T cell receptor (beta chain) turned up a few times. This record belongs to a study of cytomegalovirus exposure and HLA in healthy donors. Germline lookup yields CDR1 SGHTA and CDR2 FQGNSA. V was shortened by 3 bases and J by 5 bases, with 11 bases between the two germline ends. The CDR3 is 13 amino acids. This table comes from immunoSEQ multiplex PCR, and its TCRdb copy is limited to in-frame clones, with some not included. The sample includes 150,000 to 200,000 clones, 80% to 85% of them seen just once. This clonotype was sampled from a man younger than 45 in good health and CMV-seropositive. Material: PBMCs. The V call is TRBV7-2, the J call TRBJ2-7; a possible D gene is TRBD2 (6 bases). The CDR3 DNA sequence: TGTGCCAGCAGCTTGGAGGGCCAGAACGAGCAGTACTTC. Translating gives CASSLEGQNEQYF.